This TCR beta chain emerged from a study of T-cell reconstitution after alpha-beta-depleted transplantation in children. The CDR3 extends over 13 amino acids. Germline V lookup: CDR1 SQVTM, CDR2 ANQGSEA. V lost 1 base and J 4 bases, leaving 11 bases between the germline ends. It was with unique molecular identifiers that the TCRbeta library was prepared. MiXCR was run by TCRdb on the PCR reads, yielding one entry per CDR3 protein. The table has approximately 490,000 distinct CDR3 sequences, approximately 13% seen once. This clonotype was detected ten times or more. The chain is built from TRBV29-1 and TRBJ2-7; a possible D gene is TRBD1 (6 bases). The sequenced sample was PBMCs from the stem cell graft donor, obtained from the stem cell graft. This receptor was identified in a human donor who donated a stem cell graft to a child with combined immunodeficiency. The CDR3: CSVEGGQQYEQYF. CDR3 bases: TGCAGCGTTGAAGGCGGACAGCAATACGAGCAGTACTTC.